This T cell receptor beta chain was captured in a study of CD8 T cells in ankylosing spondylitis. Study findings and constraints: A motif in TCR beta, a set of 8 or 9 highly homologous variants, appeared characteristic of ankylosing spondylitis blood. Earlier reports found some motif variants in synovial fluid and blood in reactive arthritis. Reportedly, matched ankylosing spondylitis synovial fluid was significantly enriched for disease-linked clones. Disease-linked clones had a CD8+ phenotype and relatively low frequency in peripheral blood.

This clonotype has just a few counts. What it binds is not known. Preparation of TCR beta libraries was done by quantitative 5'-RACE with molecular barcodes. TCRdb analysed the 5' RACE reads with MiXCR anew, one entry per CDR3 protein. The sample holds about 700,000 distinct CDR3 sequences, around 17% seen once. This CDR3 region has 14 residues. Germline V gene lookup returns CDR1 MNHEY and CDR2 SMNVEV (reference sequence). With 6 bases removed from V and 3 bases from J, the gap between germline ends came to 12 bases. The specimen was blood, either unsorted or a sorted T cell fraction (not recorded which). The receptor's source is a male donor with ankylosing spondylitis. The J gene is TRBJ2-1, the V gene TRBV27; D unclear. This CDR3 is CASRLSSVYNEQFF. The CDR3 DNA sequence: TGTGCCAGCAGGCTCAGCTCGGTCTACAATGAGCAGTTCTTC.